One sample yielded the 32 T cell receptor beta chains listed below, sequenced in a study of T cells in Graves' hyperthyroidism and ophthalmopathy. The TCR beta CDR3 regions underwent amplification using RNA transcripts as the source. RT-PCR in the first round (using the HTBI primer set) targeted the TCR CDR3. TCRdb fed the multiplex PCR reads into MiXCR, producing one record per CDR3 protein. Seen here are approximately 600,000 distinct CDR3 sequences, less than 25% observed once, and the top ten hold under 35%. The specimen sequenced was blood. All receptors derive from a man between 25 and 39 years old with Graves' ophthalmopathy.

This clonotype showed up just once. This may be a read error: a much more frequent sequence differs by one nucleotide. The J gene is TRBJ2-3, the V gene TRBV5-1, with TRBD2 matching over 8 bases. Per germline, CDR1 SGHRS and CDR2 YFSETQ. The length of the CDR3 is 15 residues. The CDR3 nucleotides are TGCGCCAGCAGCTTGGTAGCGGGAAACACAGATACGCGGTATTTT. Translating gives CASSLVAGNTDTRYF.

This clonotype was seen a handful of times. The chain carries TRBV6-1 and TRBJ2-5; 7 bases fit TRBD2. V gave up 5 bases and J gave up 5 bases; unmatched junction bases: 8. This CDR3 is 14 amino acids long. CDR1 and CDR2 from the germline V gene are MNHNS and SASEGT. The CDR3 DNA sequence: TGTGCCAGCAGTTATTTGGCGGGAGTGGAGACCCAGTACTTC. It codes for CASSYLAGVETQYF.

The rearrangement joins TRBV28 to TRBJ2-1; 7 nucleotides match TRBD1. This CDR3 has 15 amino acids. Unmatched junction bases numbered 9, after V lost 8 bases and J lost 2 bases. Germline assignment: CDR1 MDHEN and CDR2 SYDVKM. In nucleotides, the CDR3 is TGTGCCAGCCAGGTTGAGGGACAGCCCTACAATGAGCAGTTCTTC. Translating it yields CASQVEGQPYNEQFF.

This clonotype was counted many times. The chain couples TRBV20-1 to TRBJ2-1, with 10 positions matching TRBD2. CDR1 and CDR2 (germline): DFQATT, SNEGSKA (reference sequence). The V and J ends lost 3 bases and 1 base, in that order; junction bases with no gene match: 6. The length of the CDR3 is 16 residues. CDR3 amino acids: CSARTSGSLSYNEQFF. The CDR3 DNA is TGCAGTGCTAGGACTAGCGGGTCCCTTTCCTACAATGAGCAGTTCTTC.

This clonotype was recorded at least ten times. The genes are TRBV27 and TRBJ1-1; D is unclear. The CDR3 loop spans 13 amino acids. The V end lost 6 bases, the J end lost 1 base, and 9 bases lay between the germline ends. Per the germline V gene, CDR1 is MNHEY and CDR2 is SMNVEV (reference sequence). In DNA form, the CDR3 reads TGTGCCAGCAGCTTAACACCGAACACTGAAGCTTTCTTT. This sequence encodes CASSLTPNTEAFF.

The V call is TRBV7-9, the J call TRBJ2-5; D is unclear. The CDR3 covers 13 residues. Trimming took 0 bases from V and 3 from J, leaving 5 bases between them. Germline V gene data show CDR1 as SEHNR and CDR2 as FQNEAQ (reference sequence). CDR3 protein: CASSLAGKETQYF. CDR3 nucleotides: TGTGCCAGCAGCTTAGCGGGAAAAGAGACCCAGTACTTC.

For the CDR3, the DNA is TGTGCCAGCAGTTCCACCGGGACAGGGACTTTAGCCAACGTCCTGACTTTC. It translates to CASSSTGTGTLANVLTF. The rearrangement links TRBV28 to TRBJ2-6; 9 positions match TRBD1. From germline, CDR1 is MDHEN and CDR2 SYDVKM. This CDR3 region has 17 residues. V was clipped by 4 bases and J by 7 bases; unmatched bases: 11.

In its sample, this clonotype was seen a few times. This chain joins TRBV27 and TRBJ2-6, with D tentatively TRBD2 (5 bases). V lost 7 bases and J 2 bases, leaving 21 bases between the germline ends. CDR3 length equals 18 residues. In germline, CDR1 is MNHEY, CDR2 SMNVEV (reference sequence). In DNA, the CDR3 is TGTGCCAGCAAACCCCGAGGGCAATCGATAACTGGGGCCAACGTCCTGACTTTC. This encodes CASKPRGQSITGANVLTF.

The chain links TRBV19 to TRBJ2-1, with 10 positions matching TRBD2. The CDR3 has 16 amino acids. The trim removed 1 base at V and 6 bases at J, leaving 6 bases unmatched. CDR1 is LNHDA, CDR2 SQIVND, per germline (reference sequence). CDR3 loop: CASSIVAGGPRNEQFF. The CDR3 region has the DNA TGTGCCAGTAGTATAGTAGCGGGAGGTCCCCGCAATGAGCAGTTCTTC.

Here the CDR3 reads CASSLAVTGTDTQYF. The CDR3 nucleotides are TGTGCCAGCAGCTTGGCTGTGACAGGCACAGATACGCAGTATTTT. The rearrangement links TRBV5-4 to TRBJ2-3; TRBD1 is a possible D gene (5 bases). The CDR3 length is 15 residues. The germline V gene has CDR1 SGHNT and CDR2 YYREEE (reference sequence). V dropped 0 bases and J dropped 1 base, with 9 bases sitting between them.

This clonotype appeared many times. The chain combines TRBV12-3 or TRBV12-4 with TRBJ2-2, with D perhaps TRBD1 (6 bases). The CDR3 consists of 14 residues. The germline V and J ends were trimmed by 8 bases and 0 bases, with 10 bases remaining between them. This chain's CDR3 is CASGRQANTGELFF. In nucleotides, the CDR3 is TGTGCCAGCGGCCGACAGGCGAACACCGGGGAGCTGTTTTTT.

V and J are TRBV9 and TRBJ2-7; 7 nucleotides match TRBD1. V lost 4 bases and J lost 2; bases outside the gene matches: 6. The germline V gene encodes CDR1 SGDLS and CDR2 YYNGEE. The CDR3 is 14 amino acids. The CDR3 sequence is CASSSQGVPYEQYF. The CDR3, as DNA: TGTGCCAGCAGCTCGCAGGGGGTTCCCTACGAGCAGTACTTC.

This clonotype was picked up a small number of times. The CDR3 coding sequence is TGCAGTGCTAGAGATTTAAGATTTGGTGAGCAGTTCTTC. This translates into CSARDLRFGEQFF. The J gene is TRBJ2-1, the V gene TRBV20-1; unclear D gene. V was clipped by 0 bases and J by 9 bases, with 12 bases between them. This CDR3 is 13 amino acids long. Germline V CDR1 and CDR2: DFQATT, SNEGSKA (reference sequence).

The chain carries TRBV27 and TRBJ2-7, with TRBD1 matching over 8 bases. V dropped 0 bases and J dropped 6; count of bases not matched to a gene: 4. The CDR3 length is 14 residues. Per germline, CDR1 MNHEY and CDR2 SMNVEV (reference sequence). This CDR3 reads CASSLSDRVGEQYF. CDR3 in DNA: TGTGCCAGCAGTTTATCGGACAGGGTCGGCGAGCAGTACTTC.

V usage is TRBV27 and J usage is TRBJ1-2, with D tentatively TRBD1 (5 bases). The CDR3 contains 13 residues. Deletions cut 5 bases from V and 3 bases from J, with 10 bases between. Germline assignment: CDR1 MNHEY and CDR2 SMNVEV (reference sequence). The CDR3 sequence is CASSRLGDYGYTF. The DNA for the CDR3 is TGTGCCAGCAGTAGGCTGGGGGACTATGGCTACACCTTC.

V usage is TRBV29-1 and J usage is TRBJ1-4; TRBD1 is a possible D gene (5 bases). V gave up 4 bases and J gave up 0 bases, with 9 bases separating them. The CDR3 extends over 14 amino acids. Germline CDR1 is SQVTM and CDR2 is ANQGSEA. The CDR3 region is CSVGDGPTNEKLFF. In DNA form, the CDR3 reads TGCAGCGTTGGGGACGGACCAACTAATGAAAAACTGTTTTTT.

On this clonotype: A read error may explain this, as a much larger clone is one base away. The CDR3 DNA reads as TGTGCCAGCAGCTTAGACTCAGCTCCTCTTGGTACGCAGCATTTT. Amino acids: CASSLDSAPLGTQHF. The chain uses TRBV11-2 and TRBJ1-5; no clear D. V lost 0 bases and J lost 13, with 19 bases in between. Germline loops: CDR1 SGHAT, CDR2 FQNNGV. This CDR3 is 15 amino acids long.

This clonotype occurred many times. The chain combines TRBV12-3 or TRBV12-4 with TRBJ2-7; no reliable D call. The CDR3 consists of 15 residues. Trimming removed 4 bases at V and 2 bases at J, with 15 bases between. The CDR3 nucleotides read TGTGCCAGCAGTTCCCACCACAGAGCACCCTACGAGCAGTACTTC. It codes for CASSSHHRAPYEQYF.

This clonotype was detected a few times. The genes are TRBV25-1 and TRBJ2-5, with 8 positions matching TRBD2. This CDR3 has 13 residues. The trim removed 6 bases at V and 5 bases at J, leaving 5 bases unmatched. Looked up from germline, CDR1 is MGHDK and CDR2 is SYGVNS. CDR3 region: CASRREGYETQYF. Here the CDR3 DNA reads TGTGCCAGCAGACGGGAGGGCTATGAGACCCAGTACTTC. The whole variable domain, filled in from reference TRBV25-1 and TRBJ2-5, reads EADIYQTPRYLVIGTGKKITLECSQTMGHDKMYWYQQDPGMELHLIHYSYGVNSTEKGDLSSESTVSRIRTEHFPLTLESARPSHTSQYLCASRREGYETQYFGPGTRLLVL.

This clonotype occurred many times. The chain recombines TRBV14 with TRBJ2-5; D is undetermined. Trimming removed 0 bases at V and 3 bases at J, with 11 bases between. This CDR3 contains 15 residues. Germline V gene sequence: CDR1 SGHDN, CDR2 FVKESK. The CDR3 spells CASSQDRNREETQYF. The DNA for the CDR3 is TGTGCCAGCAGCCAAGACCGGAACCGTGAAGAGACCCAGTACTTC.

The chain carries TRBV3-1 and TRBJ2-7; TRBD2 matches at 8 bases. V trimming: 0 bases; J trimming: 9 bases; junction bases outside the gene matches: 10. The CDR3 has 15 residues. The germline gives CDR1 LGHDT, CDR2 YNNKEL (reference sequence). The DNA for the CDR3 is TGTGCCAGCAGCCAAGATCAAGCGGGAGTAGGAGGGCAGTACTTC. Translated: CASSQDQAGVGGQYF.

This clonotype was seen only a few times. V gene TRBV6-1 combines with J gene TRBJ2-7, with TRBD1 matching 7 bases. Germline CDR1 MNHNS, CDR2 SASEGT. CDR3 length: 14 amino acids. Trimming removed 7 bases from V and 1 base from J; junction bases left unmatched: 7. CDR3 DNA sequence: TGTGCCAGCACCAGGGGGAGAGGGTCCTACGAGCAGTACTTC. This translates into CASTRGRGSYEQYF.

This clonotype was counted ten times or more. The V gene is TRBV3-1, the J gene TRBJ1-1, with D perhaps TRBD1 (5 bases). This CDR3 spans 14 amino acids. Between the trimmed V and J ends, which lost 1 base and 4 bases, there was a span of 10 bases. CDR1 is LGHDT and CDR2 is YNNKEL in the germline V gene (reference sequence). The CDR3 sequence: CASSQARGSTEAFF. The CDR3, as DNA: TGTGCCAGCAGCCAAGCCCGGGGGAGCACTGAAGCTTTCTTT.

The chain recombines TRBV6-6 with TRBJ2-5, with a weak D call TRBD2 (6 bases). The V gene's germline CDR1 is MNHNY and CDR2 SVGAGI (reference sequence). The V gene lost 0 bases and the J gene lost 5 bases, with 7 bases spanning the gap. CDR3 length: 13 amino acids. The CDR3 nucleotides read TGTGCCAGCAGTTACTCGGGAGGTGAGACCCAGTACTTC. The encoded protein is CASSYSGGETQYF.

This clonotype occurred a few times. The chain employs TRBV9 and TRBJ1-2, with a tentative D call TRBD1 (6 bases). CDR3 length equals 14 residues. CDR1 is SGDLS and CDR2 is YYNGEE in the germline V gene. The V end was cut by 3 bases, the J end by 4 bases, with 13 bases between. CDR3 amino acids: CASSATGHLYGYTF. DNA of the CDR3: TGTGCCAGCAGCGCCACGGGACACCTCTATGGCTACACCTTC.

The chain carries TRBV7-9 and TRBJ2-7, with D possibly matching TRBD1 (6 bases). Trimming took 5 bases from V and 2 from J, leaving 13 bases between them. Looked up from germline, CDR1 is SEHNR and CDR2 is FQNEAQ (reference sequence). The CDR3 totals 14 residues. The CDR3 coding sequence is TGTGCCAGCAGCCCCGGACAGACTACCTACGAGCAGTACTTC. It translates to CASSPGQTTYEQYF.

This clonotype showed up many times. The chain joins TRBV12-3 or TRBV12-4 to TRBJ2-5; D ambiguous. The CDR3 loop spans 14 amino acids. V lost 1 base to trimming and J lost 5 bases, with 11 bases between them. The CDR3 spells CASSLGGVRETQYF. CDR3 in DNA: TGTGCCAGCAGTTTAGGGGGTGTGAGGGAGACCCAGTACTTC.

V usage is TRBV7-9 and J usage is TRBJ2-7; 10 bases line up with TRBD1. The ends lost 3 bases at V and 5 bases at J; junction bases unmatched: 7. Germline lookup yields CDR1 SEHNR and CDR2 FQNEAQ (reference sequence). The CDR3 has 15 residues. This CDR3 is CASSLSGTGDNEQYF. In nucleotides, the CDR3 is TGTGCCAGCAGCTTGTCCGGGACAGGGGACAACGAGCAGTACTTC.

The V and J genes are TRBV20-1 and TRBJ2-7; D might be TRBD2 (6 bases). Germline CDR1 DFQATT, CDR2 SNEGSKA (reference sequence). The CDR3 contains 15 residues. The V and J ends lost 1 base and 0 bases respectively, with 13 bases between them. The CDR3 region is CSARGLFGGSYEQYF. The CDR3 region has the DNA TGCAGTGCTAGAGGCCTTTTCGGGGGCTCCTACGAGCAGTACTTC.

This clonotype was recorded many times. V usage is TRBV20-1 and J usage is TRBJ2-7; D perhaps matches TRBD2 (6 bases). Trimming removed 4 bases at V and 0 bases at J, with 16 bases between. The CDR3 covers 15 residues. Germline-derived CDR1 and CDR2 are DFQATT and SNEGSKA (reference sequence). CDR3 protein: CSAKDVSGYSYEQYF. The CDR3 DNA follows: TGCAGTGCTAAGGACGTAAGCGGGTACTCCTACGAGCAGTACTTC.

CDR3 nucleotide sequence: TGTGCCAGCAGCCAATCGGACAGGAGGAACTATGGCTACACCTTC. This encodes CASSQSDRRNYGYTF. This chain uses TRBV3-1 with TRBJ1-2, with 7 bases aligning to TRBD1. This CDR3 has 15 amino acids. CDR1 and CDR2 (germline): LGHDT, YNNKEL (reference sequence). V lost 2 bases to trimming and J lost 2 bases; unmatched junction nucleotides: 5.

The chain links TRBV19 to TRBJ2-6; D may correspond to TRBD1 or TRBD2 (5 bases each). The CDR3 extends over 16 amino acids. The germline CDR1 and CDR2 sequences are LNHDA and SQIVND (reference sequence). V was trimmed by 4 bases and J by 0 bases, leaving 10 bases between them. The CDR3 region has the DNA TGTGCCAGTAGTACAGGGAGCCTCTCTGGGGCCAACGTCCTGACTTTC. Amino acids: CASSTGSLSGANVLTF.